The 11 T cell receptor beta chains given below trace back to one sample, sequenced in a study of blood T cell repertoires in COVID-19. The table came from immunoSEQ multiplex PCR; TCRdb's copy has only in-frame clones and leaves some out. Of roughly 350,000 clones listed, 85% were seen once; the top ten hold approximately 3.7%. Sequenced: peripheral blood. These receptors were taken from a woman between 18 and 29 years old with acute or convalescent COVID-19.

This chain links TRBV2 with TRBJ1-4, with D unclear. In germline, CDR1 is SNHLY, CDR2 FYNNEI. The V gene lost 2 bases and the J gene lost 2 bases, with 9 bases spanning the gap. The CDR3 has 15 amino acids. The CDR3 here is CASSERWRTNEKLFF. CDR3 bases: TGTGCCAGCAGTGAACGATGGCGGACTAATGAAAAACTGTTTTTT.

The gene calls are TRBV29-1 and TRBJ1-1; 9 bases agree with TRBD1. Germline-derived CDR1 and CDR2 are SQVTM and ANQGSEA. This CDR3 has 12 amino acids. V was clipped by 7 bases and J by 1 base; unmatched bases: 1. Here the CDR3 DNA reads TGCAGCGGGGGACAGGGGAACACTGAAGCTTTCTTT. This gives the protein CSGGQGNTEAFF.

The chain links TRBV28 to TRBJ1-5; 9 nucleotides line up with TRBD1. The CDR3 sequence is 17 residues long. V lost 6 bases and J lost 2; bases outside the gene matches: 11. CDR1 is MDHEN, CDR2 SYDVKM, per germline. Here the CDR3 DNA reads TGTGCCAGCAGCCCGGGGACAGGGCGGTTTGGCAATCAGCCCCAGCATTTT. This codes for CASSPGTGRFGNQPQHF.

The chain joins TRBV3-1 (or the pseudogene TRBV3-2) to TRBJ2-7; tentative D call: TRBD2 (5 bases). There are 16 residues in the CDR3. With 0 bases removed from V and 0 bases from J, the gap between germline ends came to 12 bases. The germline V gene has CDR1 LGHDT and CDR2 YNNKEL (reference sequence). CDR3 DNA: TGTGCCAGCAGCCAAGATGGAGTAGCGCTCTCCTACGAGCAGTACTTC. This sequence encodes CASSQDGVALSYEQYF.

Here the CDR3 reads CASSFIIGNEQYF. The CDR3 DNA reads TGTGCCAGCAGTTTTATTATCGGGAACGAGCAGTACTTC. This chain links TRBV28 with TRBJ2-7; weak D call: TRBD2 (5 bases). Looked up from germline, CDR1 is MDHEN and CDR2 is SYDVKM. V shed 3 bases and J shed 5 bases, with 11 bases lying between them. CDR3 length equals 13 residues.

A word on this clone: The same CDR3 arises from other DNA sequences in this sample as well. The chain joins TRBV19 to TRBJ1-2; 8 positions agree with TRBD1. The CDR3 is 14 residues long. Losses at the gene ends were 4 bases for V and 4 bases for J; bases not matched to a gene: 5. Germline assignment: CDR1 LNHDA and CDR2 SQIVND (reference sequence). CDR3 nucleotides: TGTGCCAGTAGTACCAGGGACAGGTTCTATGGCTACACCTTC. Translating it yields CASSTRDRFYGYTF. The whole variable domain, remainder taken from reference TRBV19 and TRBJ1-2, is DGGITQSPKYLFRKEGQNVTLSCEQNLNHDAMYWYRQDPGQGLRLIYYSQIVNDFQKGDIAEGYSVSREKKESFPLTVTSAQKNPTAFYLCASSTRDRFYGYTFGSGTRLTVV.

This rearrangement joins TRBV27 to TRBJ1-6; 10 nucleotides match TRBD1. Germline V gene data show CDR1 as MNHEY and CDR2 as SMNVEV (reference sequence). With V trimmed by 5 bases and J by 11 bases, 6 bases remained unmatched. The CDR3 is made up of 14 amino acids. The CDR3 DNA is TGTGCCAGCAGTGCGGGACAGGGGATGACACCCCTCCACTTT. It translates to CASSAGQGMTPLHF.

The J gene is TRBJ2-5, the V gene TRBV2; 11 bases map to TRBD1. The CDR3 sequence is 15 residues long. V lost 9 bases and J lost 6; bases outside the gene matches: 12. Germline V lookup: CDR1 SNHLY, CDR2 FYNNEI. The CDR3 nucleotides are TGTGCCAGTACCACCGGGACAGGGGGTCGACAGACCCAGTACTTC. Residues: CASTTGTGGRQTQYF.

This sequence joins TRBV4-1 and TRBJ2-1; 9 nucleotides line up with TRBD2. CDR3 length: 16 residues. Germline lookup yields CDR1 MGHRA and CDR2 YSYEKL. The V and J ends lost 4 bases and 9 bases, in that order; junction bases with no gene match: 13. The CDR3 sequence is CASSPVGLAGDLEQFF. The CDR3 DNA follows: TGCGCCAGCAGCCCAGTAGGGTTAGCGGGAGATCTTGAGCAGTTCTTC.

The CDR3 sequence: CASSSTTGVTEAFF. Here the CDR3 DNA reads TGTGCCAGCAGTTCTACGACAGGGGTCACTGAAGCTTTCTTT. V usage is TRBV6-1 and J usage is TRBJ1-1; TRBD1 agrees at 8 bases. Germline-derived CDR1 and CDR2 are MNHNS and SASEGT. The CDR3 sequence is 14 residues long. The V segment lost 5 bases and the J segment 4 bases; nucleotides outside the gene matches: 6.

The chain combines TRBV19 with TRBJ2-3; 7 bases are a match to TRBD2. With V trimmed by 7 bases and J by 2 bases, 6 bases remained unmatched. Germline values: CDR1 LNHDA, CDR2 SQIVND (reference sequence). The CDR3 extends over 14 amino acids. In DNA form, the CDR3 reads TGTGCCAGTACCCCCAGCGGGATCACAGATACGCAGTATTTT. Protein: CASTPSGITDTQYF.